A single T cell receptor (beta chain) is shown here with its context. Its cognate antigen is unknown. This may arise from a read error, as a much more abundant clone is one base away. The data were taken from a study of identical twins. Study findings and constraints: Models underestimated out-of-frame TCR alpha sharing in monozygotic twins.

Germline assignment: CDR1 SGHAT and CDR2 FQDESV (reference sequence). Trimming took 1 base from V and 0 from J, leaving 7 bases between them. This CDR3 has 14 residues. TCRdb recomputed calls from the 5' RACE reads with MiXCR, one row per CDR3 protein. The sample has a few hundred thousand distinct CDR3 sequences; under 9.5% are singletons. These data also formed part of another study, on yellow fever vaccine responses in identical twins.

The specimen sequenced was memory (CD45RO+) T cells sorted from blood. This rearrangement joins TRBV11-1 to TRBJ2-7; unclear D gene. The source is a woman younger than 35 in good health. CDR3 DNA sequence: TGTGCCAGCAGCTTAGTTACCAGCTCCTACGAGCAGTACTTC. Translated: CASSLVTSSYEQYF.